The count of the clone carrying this TCR beta chain is one. The sample is drawn from a study of control samples from healthy donors and cancer patients. Measured with immunoSEQ multiplex PCR; TCRdb has only the in-frame clones, and not every one. The table lists 150,000 to 200,000 clones, approximately 90% of them singletons. Germline lookup yields CDR1 MDHEN and CDR2 SYDVKM. The CDR3 extends over 15 amino acids. V lost 7 bases, J lost 3 bases, and 18 bases lay in between. This clonotype originated in a man aged 25 to 40 in good health. Sequenced sample: blood. The chain recombines TRBV28 with TRBJ1-1; unclear D gene. The CDR3 DNA is TGTGCCAGCACCCCCGGTAAGGGTTGGGACACTGAAGCTTTCTTT. It is translated as CASTPGKGWDTEAFF.